A selection of T cell receptor beta chains follows, all from one sample in a study of T-cell reconstitution after alpha-beta-depleted transplantation in children. TCRdb re-called the PCR reads with MiXCR, one entry per CDR3 protein. This sample has about 78,000 distinct CDR3 sequences, with over 12% found just once. Material: PBMCs, mostly from graft donor cells, obtained 180 days after TCRalphabeta/CD19-depleted stem cell transplant. The receptors were sampled from a male patient under 10 years old who had a stem cell transplant for acute lymphoblastic leukemia, so the T cells may come from the graft donor. CDR3s leave out the opening cysteine and the closing phenylalanine or tryptophan. D genes are given only for firm matches.

D,V,J,CDR3
NA,TRBV5-6,TRBJ1-1,ASSLAGRKNTEAF
NA,TRBV12-3/TRBV12-4,TRBJ2-7,ASSRGGEQY
NA,TRBV18,TRBJ1-5,ASSPRQNNQPQH
NA,TRBV5-1,TRBJ1-3,ASSLGIGNTIY
NA,TRBV24-1,TRBJ2-5,ATSDSSLTGLETQY
NA,TRBV29-1,TRBJ2-7,SVGEAGYRNEQY
NA,TRBV6-1,TRBJ1-2,ASNGGVGYGYT
NA,TRBV5-1,TRBJ2-5,ASSRRGRETQY
NA,TRBV7-2,TRBJ1-5,ASSLPGLPQH
NA,TRBV5-1,TRBJ1-3,ASSGGQGYGNTIY
TRBD2,TRBV20-1,TRBJ2-5,SARDLAGPRATQY
NA,TRBV14,TRBJ2-2,ASSHRGDTFTGELF
NA,TRBV15,TRBJ2-5,ATSRTRGLSQKETQY
NA,TRBV4-3,TRBJ1-2,ASSQEPVNYGYT
NA,TRBV9,TRBJ2-1,ASSPKRSDEQF
NA,TRBV27,TRBJ2-7,ASTQVRGYEQY
NA,TRBV4-3,TRBJ1-2,ASQKRGLGIKGGGYT
NA,TRBV20-1,TRBJ2-5,SASPREWQTQY
NA,TRBV28,TRBJ2-4,ASSLGAKNIQY
NA,TRBV10-3,TRBJ2-1,AISSGTYNEQF
NA,TRBV20-1,TRBJ2-2,SARNTGELF
NA,TRBV7-9,TRBJ2-7,ASSLGSGTAVDEQY
NA,TRBV10-3,TRBJ1-1,AISPDRTTEAF
NA,TRBV27,TRBJ2-2,ASSFPTGELF
NA,TRBV21-1,TRBJ2-1,ASSKGRRIKDEQF